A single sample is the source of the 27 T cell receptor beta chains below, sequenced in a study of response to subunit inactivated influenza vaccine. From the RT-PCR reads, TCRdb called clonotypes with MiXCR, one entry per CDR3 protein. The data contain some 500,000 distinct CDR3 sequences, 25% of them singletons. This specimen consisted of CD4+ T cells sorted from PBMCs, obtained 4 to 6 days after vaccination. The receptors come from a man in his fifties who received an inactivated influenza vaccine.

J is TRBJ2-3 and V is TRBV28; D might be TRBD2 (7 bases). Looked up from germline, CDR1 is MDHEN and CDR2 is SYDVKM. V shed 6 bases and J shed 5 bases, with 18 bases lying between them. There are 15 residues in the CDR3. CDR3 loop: CASSPSGLGGDTQYF. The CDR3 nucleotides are TGTGCCAGCAGCCCCTCTGGACTAGGGGGAGATACGCAGTATTTT.

CDR3 sequence reads: CASSPEQRSLHTEAFF. In DNA form, the CDR3 reads TGTGCCAGCAGCCCCGAGCAACGCTCCTTGCACACTGAAGCTTTCTTT. The rearrangement uses TRBV7-8 and TRBJ1-1; D unresolved. This CDR3 has 16 residues. Germline V gene sequence: CDR1 SGHVS, CDR2 FQNEAQ. Trimming pared 5 bases from V and 3 bases from J, leaving 19 bases between.

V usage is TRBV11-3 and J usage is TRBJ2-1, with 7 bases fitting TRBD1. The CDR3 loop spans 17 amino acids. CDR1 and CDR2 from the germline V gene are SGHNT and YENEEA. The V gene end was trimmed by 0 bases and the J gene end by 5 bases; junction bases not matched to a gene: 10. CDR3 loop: CASSLESTGKPNNEQFF. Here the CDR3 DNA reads TGTGCCAGCAGCTTAGAATCGACAGGGAAACCCAACAATGAGCAGTTCTTC.

The DNA of the CDR3 is TGCAGTGCTAGCGAGGGGCTGAGATTCTACGAGCAGTACTTC. It translates to CSASEGLRFYEQYF. The rearrangement links TRBV20-1 to TRBJ2-7; D tentatively reads TRBD1 or TRBD2 (5 bases each). The CDR3 extends over 14 amino acids. The germline V and J ends were trimmed by 3 bases and 3 bases, with 15 bases remaining between them. Germline CDR1 reads DFQATT; CDR2 reads SNEGSKA (reference sequence).

In DNA form, the CDR3 reads TGCAGTGCGGGCGGGACAGTTGCAACTAATGAAAAACTGTTTTTT. Amino acid sequence: CSAGGTVATNEKLFF. V is TRBV20-1 and J is TRBJ1-4; 7 bases match TRBD1. V shed 6 bases and J 0 bases; nucleotides not matched to a gene: 7. CDR1 DFQATT and CDR2 SNEGSKA come from the germline V gene (reference sequence). This CDR3 has 15 residues.

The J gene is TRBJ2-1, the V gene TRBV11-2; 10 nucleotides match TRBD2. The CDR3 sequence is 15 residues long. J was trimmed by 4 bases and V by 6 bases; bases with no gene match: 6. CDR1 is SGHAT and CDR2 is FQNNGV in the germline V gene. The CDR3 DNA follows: TGTGCCAGCAGGGGAACTAGCGGGGTTTACAATGAGCAGTTCTTC. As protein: CASRGTSGVYNEQFF.

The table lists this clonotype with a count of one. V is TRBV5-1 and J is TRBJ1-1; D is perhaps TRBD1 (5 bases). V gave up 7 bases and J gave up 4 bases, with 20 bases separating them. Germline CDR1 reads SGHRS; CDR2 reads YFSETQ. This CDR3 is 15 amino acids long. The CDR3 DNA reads TGCGCCAGCCTCGTATCGGGGGAAGGTGGCACTGAAGCTTTCTTT. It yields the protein CASLVSGEGGTEAFF.

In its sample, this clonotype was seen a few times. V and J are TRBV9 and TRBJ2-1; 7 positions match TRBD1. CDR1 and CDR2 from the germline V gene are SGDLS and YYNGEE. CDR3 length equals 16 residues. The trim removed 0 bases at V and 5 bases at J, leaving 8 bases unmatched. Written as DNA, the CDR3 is TGTGCCAGCAGCGTAGCGGGCAGGGGGAACCACAATGAGCAGTTCTTC. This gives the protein CASSVAGRGNHNEQFF.

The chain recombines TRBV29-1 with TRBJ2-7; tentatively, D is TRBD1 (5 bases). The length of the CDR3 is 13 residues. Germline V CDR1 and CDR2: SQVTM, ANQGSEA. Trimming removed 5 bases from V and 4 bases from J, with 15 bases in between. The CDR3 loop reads CSVLQGGSYEQYF. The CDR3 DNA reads TGCAGCGTTCTCCAGGGTGGTAGTTACGAGCAGTACTTC.

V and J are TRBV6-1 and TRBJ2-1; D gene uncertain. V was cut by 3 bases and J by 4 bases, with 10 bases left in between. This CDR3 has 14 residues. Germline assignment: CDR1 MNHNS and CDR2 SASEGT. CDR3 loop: CASSDQAIYNEQFF. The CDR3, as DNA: TGTGCCAGCAGTGACCAGGCAATATACAATGAGCAGTTCTTC.

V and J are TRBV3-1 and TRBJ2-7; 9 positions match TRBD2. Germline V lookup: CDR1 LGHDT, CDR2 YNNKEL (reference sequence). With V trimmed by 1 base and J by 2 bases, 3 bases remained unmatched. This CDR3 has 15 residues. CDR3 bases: TGTGCCAGCAGCCAAGTAGCGGGAGAAGCCTACGAGCAGTACTTC. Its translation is CASSQVAGEAYEQYF.

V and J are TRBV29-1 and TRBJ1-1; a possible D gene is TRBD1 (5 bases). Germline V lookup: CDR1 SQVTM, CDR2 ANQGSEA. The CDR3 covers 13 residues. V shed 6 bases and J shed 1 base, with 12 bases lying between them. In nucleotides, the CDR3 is TGCAGCGTCTCGATTGGGGGGAACACTGAAGCTTTCTTT. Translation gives CSVSIGGNTEAFF.

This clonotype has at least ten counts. Here the CDR3 DNA reads TGTGCCAGCAGCCTCCGGGGTGCGGAGACCCAGTACTTC. It encodes CASSLRGAETQYF. This chain uses TRBV7-9 with TRBJ2-5, with a tentative D call TRBD2 (5 bases). Germline CDR1 SEHNR, CDR2 FQNEAQ (reference sequence). The CDR3 runs to 13 residues. Trimming took 5 bases from V and 5 from J, leaving 12 bases between them.

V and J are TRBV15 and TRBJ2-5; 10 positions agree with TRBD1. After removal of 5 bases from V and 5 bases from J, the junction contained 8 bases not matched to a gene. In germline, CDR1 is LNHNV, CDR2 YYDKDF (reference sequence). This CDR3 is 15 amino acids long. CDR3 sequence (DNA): TGTGCCACCAGCCCCCGGACAGGGGGGAGTGAGACCCAGTACTTC. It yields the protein CATSPRTGGSETQYF.

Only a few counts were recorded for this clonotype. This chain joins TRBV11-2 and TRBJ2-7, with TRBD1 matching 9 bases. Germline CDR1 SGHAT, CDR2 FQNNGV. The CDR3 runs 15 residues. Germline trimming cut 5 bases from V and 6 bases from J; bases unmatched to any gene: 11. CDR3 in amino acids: CASSARPGQGAEQYF. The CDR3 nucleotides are TGTGCCAGCAGCGCCAGACCGGGACAGGGTGCCGAGCAGTACTTC.

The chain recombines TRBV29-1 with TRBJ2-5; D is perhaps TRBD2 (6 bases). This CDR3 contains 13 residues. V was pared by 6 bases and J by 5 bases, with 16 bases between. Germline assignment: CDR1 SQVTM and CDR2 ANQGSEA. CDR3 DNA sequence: TGCAGCGTCAGCAAAGGAAGCGGGGAGACCCAGTACTTC. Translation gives CSVSKGSGETQYF. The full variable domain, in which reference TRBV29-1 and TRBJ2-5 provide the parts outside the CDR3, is SAVISQKPSRDICQRGTSLTIQCQVDSQVTMMFWYRQQPGQSLTLIATANQGSEATYESGFVIDKFPISRPNLTFSTLTVSNMSPEDSSIYLCSVSKGSGETQYFGPGTRLLVL.

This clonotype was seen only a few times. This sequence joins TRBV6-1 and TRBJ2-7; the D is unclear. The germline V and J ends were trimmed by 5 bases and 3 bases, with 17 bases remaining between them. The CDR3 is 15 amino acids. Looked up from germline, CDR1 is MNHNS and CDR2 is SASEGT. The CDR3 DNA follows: TGTGCCAGCAGTAAACAGACGTTGGGGATCTACGAGCAGTACTTC. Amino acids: CASSKQTLGIYEQYF.

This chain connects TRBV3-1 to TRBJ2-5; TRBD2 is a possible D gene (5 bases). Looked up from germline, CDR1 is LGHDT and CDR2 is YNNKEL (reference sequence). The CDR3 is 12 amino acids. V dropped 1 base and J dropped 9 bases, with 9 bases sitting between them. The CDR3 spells CASSQVRDAQYF. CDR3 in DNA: TGTGCCAGCAGCCAAGTCCGGGATGCCCAGTACTTC.

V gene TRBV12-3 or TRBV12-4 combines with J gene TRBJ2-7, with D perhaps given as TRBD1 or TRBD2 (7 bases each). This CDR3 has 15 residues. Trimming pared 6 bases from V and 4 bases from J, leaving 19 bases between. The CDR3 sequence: CASSRDGGTAYEQYF. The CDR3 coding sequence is TGTGCCAGCAGCCGAGACGGGGGGACAGCTTACGAGCAGTACTTC.

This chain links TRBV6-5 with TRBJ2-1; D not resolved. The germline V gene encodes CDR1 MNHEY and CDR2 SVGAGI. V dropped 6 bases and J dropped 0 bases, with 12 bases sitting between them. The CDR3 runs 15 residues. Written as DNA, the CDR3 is TGTGCCAGCAGGGAGTCGAGTCGCTCCTACAATGAGCAGTTCTTC. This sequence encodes CASRESSRSYNEQFF.

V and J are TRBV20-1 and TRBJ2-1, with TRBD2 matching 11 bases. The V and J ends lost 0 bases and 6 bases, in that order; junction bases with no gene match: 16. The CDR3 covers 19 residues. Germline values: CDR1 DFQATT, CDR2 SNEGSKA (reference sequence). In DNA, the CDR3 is TGCAGTGCTAGAGATTTCGGGCTAGCGGGAGGTCCAGGACCCAATGAGCAGTTCTTC. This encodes CSARDFGLAGGPGPNEQFF.

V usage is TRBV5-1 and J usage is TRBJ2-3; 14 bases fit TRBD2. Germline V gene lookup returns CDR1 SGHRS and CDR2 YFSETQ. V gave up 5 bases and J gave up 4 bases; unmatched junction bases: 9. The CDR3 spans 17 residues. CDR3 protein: CASRLGLAGVRPDTQYF. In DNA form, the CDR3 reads TGCGCCAGCAGGCTGGGACTAGCGGGAGTCCGTCCAGATACGCAGTATTTT.

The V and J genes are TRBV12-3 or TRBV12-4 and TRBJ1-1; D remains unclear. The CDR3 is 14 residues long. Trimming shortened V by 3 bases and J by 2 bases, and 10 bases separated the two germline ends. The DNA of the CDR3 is TGTGCCAGCAGTTTGCTACAGACCAACACTGAAGCTTTCTTT. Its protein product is CASSLLQTNTEAFF.

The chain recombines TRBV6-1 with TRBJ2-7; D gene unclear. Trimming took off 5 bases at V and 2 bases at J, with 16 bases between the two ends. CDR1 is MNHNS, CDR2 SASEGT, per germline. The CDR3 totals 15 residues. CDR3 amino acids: CASSPAPLGAYEQYF. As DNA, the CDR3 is TGTGCCAGCAGTCCCGCCCCCCTTGGCGCCTACGAGCAGTACTTC.

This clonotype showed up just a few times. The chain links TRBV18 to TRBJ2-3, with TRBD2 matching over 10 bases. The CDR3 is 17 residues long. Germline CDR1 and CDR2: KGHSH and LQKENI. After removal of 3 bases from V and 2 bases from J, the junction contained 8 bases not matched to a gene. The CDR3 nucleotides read TGTGCCAGCTCACCCAGAGCTAGCGGGAGTTACACAGATACGCAGTATTTT. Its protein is CASSPRASGSYTDTQYF.

CDR3 sequence reads: CSARRDRENGYTF. Written as DNA, the CDR3 is TGCAGTGCCCGCAGGGACAGGGAGAATGGCTACACCTTC. The chain is built from TRBV20-1 and TRBJ1-2, with 9 positions matching TRBD1. Germline V gives CDR1 DFQATT, CDR2 SNEGSKA (reference sequence). There are 13 residues in the CDR3. Losses at the gene ends were 6 bases for V and 6 bases for J; bases not matched to a gene: 8.

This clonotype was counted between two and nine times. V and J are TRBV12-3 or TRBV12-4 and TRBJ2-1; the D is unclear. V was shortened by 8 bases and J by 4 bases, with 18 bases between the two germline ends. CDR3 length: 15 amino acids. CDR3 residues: CASCKSPFRYNEQFF. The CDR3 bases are TGTGCCAGCTGCAAAAGCCCCTTCCGATACAATGAGCAGTTCTTC.